This T cell receptor (beta chain) was recorded in a study of radiation and T cells in renal cell carcinoma. Study-level background: Nephrectomy followed 15 Gy stereotactic body radiation by 4 weeks.

Some clones are missing from TCRdb's copy, which holds only in-frame ones; the method was immunoSEQ multiplex PCR. Seen here are 130,000 or so clones, around 78% observed once, and the top ten hold approximately 24%. Per the germline V gene, CDR1 is LNHDA and CDR2 is SQIVND (reference sequence). Trimming cost V 7 bases and J 9 bases, with 11 bases left between them. CDR3 length equals 11 residues. Sample time point: baseline pretreatment blood. Treatment described: 15 Gy SBRT to primary tumor, nephrectomy 4 weeks later. Radiation-treated patients gave blood at baseline, week 2 and week 4. The clonotype originates from a woman in her fifties or sixties with renal cell carcinoma. This sample comprised blood, obtained from a patient whose treatment included radiotherapy and nephrectomy. The chain couples TRBV19 to TRBJ2-3; a weak D match, TRBD2 (6 bases). Here the CDR3 reads CASTPGETQYF. The CDR3 nucleotides read TGTGCCAGTACCCCGGGGGAAACGCAGTATTTT.